This T cell receptor (beta chain) was sequenced for a study of breast tumors, draining lymph nodes, adjacent tissues. Study-level findings and limits: Data fit most tumor T cells coming from lymph node, expanding in tumor. Data only fit, rather than demonstrated, lymph node origin of most tumor T cells. Tumor and nontumor repertoires were significantly more similar in luminal-like than in basal-like breast cancer. Tumor repertoires ranked between lymph nodes and nontumor tissue in diversity, with V and J gene preferences.

This clonotype was seen at least ten times. Its cognate antigen is unknown. Each CDR3 protein gets one entry after TCRdb re-called the multiplex PCR reads with MiXCR. Of about 120,000 distinct CDR3 sequences in the sample, about 20% are singletons; the top ten hold over 3%. The lymph nodes were axillary draining lymph nodes from breast cancer patients. Per germline, CDR1 SGDLS and CDR2 YYNGEE. The CDR3 length is 15 residues. V shed 3 bases and J shed 2 bases, with 9 bases lying between them. V gene TRBV9 combines with J gene TRBJ1-6; D not certain. This receptor was obtained from a female donor with breast cancer. Some clones in this sample may be carry-over from other donors' samples. The specimen sequenced was axillary lymph node tissue. Here the CDR3 DNA reads TGTGCCAGCAGCGCCACAGCTGCCTATAATTCACCCCTCCACTTT. As protein: CASSATAAYNSPLHF.